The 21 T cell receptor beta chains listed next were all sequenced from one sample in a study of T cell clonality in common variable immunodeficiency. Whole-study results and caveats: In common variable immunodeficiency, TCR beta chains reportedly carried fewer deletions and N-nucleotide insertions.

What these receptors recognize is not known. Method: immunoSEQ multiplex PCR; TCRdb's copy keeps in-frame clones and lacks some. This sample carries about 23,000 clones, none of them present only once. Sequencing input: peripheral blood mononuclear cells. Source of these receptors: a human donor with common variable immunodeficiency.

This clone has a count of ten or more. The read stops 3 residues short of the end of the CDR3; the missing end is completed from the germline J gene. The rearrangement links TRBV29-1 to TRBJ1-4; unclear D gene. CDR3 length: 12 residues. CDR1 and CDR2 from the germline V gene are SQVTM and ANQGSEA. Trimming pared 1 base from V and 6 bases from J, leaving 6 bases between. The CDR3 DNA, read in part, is TGCAGCGTTGAAGGGCAGGATGAAAAA. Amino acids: CSVEGQDEK. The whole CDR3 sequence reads CSVEGQDEKLFF.

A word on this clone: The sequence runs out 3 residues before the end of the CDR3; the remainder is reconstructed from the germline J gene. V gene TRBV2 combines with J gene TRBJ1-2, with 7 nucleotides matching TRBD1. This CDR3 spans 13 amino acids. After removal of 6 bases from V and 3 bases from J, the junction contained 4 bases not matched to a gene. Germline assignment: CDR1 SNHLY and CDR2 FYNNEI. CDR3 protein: CASSPGQDYGYTF. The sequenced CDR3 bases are TGTGCCAGCAGCCCCGGACAGGACTATGGC.

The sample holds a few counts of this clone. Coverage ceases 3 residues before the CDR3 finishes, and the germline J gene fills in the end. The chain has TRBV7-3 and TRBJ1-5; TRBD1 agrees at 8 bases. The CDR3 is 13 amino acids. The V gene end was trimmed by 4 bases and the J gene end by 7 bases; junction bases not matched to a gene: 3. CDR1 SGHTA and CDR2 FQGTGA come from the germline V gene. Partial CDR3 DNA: TGTGCCAGCAGCTCAGACAGGGGCCAGCCC. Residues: CASSSDRGQP. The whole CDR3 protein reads CASSSDRGQPQHF.

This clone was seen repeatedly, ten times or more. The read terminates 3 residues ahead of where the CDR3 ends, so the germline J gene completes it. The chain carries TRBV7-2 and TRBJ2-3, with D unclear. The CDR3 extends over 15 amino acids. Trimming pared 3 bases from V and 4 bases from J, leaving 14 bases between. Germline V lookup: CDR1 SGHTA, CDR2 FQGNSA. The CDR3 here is CASSFRAVSSDTQYF. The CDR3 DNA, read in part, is TGTGCCAGCAGCTTCCGCGCGGTTAGTTCAGATACG.

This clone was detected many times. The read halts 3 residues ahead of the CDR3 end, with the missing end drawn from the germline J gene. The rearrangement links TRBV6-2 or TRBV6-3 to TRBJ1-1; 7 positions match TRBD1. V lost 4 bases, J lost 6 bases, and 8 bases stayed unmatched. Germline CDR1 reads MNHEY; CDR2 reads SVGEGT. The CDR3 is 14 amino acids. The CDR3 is CASSFYEGAAEAFF. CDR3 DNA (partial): TGTGCCAGCAGTTTCTACGAGGGGGCCGCTGAA.

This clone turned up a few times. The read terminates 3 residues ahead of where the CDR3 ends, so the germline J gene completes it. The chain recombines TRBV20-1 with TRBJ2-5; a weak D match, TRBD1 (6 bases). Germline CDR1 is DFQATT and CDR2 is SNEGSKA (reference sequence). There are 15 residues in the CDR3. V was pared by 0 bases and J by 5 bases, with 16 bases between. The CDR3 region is CSARDWAGVVETQYF. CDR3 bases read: TGCAGTGCTAGAGATTGGGCAGGGGTAGTGGAGACC.

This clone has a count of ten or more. The CDR3 DNA, read in part, is TGTGCCCGGCAAGTAGAACAGTACAATGAG. Translation: CARQVEQYNE. The full CDR3 reads CARQVEQYNEQFF. The V call is TRBV30, the J call TRBJ2-1; the D is unclear. Read data end 3 residues before the CDR3 end; the end is taken from the germline J gene. The CDR3 consists of 13 residues. The germline V and J ends were trimmed by 8 bases and 4 bases, with 15 bases remaining between them. Per the germline V gene, CDR1 is GTSNPN and CDR2 is SVGIG (reference sequence).

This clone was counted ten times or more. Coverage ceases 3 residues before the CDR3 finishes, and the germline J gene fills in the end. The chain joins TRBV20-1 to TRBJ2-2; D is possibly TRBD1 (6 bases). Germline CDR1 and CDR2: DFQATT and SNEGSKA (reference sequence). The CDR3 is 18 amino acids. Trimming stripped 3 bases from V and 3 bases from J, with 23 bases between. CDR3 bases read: TGCAGTGCTAGCCGGGCGAGGGGGTACCTGAGGGACACCGGGGAG. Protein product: CSASRARGYLRDTGE. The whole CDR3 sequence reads CSASRARGYLRDTGELFF.

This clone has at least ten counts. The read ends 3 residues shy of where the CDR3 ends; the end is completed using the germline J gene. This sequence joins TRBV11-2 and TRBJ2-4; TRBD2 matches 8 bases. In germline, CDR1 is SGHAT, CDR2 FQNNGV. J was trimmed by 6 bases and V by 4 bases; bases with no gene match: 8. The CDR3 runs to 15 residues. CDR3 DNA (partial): TGTGCCAGCAGCTCGGGGGGGGCGGTGAGAAACATT. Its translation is CASSSGGAVRNI. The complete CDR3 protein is CASSSGGAVRNIQYF.

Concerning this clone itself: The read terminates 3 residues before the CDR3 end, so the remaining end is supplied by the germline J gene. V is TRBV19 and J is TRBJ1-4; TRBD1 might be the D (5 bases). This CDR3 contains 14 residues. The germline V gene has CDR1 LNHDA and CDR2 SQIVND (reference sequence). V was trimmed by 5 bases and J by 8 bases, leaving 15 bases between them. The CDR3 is CASSSQGVREKLFF. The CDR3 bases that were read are TGTGCCAGTAGTTCCCAAGGGGTTCGGGAAAAA.

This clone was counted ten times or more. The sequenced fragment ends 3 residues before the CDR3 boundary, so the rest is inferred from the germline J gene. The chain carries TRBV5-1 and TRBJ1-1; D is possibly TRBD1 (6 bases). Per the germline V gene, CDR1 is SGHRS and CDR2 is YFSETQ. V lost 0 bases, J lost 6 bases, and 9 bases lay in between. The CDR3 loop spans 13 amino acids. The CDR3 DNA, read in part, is TGCGCCAGCAGCTTGGGCGGACAGCCTGAA. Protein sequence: CASSLGGQPE. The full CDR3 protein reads CASSLGGQPEAFF.

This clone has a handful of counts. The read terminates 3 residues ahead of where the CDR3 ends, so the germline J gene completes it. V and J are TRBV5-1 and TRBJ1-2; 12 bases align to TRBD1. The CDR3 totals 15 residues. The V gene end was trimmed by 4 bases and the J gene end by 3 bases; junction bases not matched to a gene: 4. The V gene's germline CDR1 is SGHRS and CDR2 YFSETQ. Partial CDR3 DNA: TGCGCCAGCAGCCCGGGACAGGGGGCTTACTATGGC. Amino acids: CASSPGQGAYYG. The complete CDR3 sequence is CASSPGQGAYYGYTF.

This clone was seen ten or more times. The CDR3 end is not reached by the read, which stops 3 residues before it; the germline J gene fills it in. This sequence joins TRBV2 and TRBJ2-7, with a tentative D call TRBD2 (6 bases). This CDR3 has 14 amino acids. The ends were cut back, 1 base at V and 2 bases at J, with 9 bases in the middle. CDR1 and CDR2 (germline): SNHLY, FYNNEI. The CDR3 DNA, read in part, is TGTGCCAGCAGTGAAGGCGGGATCCCCTACGAG. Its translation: CASSEGGIPYE. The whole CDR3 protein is CASSEGGIPYEQYF. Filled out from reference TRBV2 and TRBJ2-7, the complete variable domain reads EPEVTQTPSHQVTQMGQEVILRCVPISNHLYFYWYRQILGQKVEFLVSFYNNEISEKSEIFDDQFSVERPDGSNFTLKIRSTKLEDSAMYFCASSEGGIPYEQYFGPGTRLTVT.

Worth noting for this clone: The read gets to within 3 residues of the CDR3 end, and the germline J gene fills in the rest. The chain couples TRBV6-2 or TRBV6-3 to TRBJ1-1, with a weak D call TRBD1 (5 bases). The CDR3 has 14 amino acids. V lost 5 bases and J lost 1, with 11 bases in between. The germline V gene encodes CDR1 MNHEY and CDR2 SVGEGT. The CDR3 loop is CASSRGTRNTEAFF. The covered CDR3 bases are TGTGCCAGCAGTCGCGGGACTCGGAACACTGAA.

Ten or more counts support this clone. CDR3: CSAIGGRVAGGPAGDTQYF. Partial CDR3 DNA: TGCAGTGCTATAGGCGGACGGGTAGCGGGAGGGCCCGCGGGCGATACG. The chain has TRBV20-1 and TRBJ2-3, with 11 positions matching TRBD2. The read ends 3 residues before the CDR3 terminus; that terminus is restored from the germline J gene. The V gene end was trimmed by 4 bases and the J gene end by 6 bases; junction bases not matched to a gene: 21. The CDR3 contains 19 residues. Germline V gene sequence: CDR1 DFQATT, CDR2 SNEGSKA (reference sequence).

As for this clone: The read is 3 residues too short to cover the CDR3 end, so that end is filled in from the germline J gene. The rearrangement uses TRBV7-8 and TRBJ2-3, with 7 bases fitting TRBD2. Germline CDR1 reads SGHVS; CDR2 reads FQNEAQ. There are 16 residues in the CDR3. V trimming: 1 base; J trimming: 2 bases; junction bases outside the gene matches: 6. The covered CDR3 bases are TGTGCCAGCAGCTTAGGGCTAGCGGTGCTCACAGATACG. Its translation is CASSLGLAVLTDT. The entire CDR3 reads CASSLGLAVLTDTQYF. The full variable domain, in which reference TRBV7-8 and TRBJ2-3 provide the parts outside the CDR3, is GAGVSQSPRYKVAKRGQDVALRCDPISGHVSLFWYQQALGQGPEFLTYFQNEAQLDKSGLPSDRFFAERPEGSVSTLKIQRTQQEDSAVYLCASSLGLAVLTDTQYFGPGTRLTVL.

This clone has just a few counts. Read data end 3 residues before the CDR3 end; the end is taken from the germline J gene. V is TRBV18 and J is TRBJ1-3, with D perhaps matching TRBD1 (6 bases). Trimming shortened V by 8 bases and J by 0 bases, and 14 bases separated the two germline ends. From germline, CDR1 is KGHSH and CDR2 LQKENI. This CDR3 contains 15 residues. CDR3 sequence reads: CASDLGQRSGNTIYF. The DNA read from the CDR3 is TGTGCCAGCGACCTAGGACAGCGCTCTGGAAACACC.

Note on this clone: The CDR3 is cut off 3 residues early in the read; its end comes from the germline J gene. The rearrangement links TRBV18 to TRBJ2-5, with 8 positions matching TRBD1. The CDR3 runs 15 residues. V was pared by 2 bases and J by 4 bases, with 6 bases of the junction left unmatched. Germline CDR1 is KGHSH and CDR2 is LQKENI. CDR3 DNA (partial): TGTGCCAGCTCACCAGGGCAGGGGGCCGGAGAGACC. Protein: CASSPGQGAGET. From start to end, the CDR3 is CASSPGQGAGETQYF.

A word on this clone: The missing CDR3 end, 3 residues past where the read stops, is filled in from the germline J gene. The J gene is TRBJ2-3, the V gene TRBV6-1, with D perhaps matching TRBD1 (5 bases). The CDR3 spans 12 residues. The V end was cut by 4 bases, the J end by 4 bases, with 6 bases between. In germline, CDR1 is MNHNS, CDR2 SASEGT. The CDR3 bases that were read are TGTGCCAGCAGTGCCAGGGCAGATACG. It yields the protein CASSARADT. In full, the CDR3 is CASSARADTQYF.

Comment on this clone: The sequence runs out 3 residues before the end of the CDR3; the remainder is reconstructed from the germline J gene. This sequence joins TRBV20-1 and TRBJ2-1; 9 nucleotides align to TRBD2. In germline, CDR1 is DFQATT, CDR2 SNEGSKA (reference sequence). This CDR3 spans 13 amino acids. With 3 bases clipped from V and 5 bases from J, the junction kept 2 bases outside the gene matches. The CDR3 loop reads CSASGLAHNEQFF. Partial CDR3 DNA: TGCAGTGCTAGCGGACTAGCGCACAATGAG.

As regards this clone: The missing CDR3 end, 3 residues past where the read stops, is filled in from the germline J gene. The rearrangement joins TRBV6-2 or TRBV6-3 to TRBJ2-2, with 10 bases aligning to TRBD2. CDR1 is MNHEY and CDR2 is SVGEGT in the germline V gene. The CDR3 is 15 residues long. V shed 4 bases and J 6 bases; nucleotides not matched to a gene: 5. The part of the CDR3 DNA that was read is TGTGCCAGCAGTTCTAGCGGGGGAGTTTCCGGGGAG. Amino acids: CASSSSGGVSGE. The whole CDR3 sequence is CASSSSGGVSGELFF.